This T cell receptor beta chain was found in a study of cytomegalovirus exposure and HLA in healthy donors. About this clone itself: What it recognizes is unknown.

V shed 1 base and J shed 0 bases, with 9 bases lying between them. This CDR3 is built from 15 residues. CDR1 is LGHNA, CDR2 YSLEER, per germline. Study-wide results and limits: In an earlier analysis, in some 600 donors, most V segments appeared productive either ~87% or ~30% of the time. TCR beta chains numbering about 160 were designated cytomegalovirus-associated. An analysis was carried out at a later point. It showed that HLA-associated TCR beta chains were more clonally expanded than equally common non-associated chains.

60 Vbeta and 13 Jbeta primers were used in PCR. Profiled with immunoSEQ multiplex PCR; TCRdb holds only in-frame clones, not every one. The table lists under 150,000 clones, more than 70% of them singletons. The TCR originated in a male donor in good health and CMV-seronegative. The chain carries TRBV4-3 and TRBJ1-1; no clear D gene. The material sequenced was PBMCs. CDR3 sequence reads: CASSQGSTLNTEAFF. CDR3 DNA: TGCGCCAGCAGCCAAGGTAGCACCCTGAACACTGAAGCTTTCTTT.